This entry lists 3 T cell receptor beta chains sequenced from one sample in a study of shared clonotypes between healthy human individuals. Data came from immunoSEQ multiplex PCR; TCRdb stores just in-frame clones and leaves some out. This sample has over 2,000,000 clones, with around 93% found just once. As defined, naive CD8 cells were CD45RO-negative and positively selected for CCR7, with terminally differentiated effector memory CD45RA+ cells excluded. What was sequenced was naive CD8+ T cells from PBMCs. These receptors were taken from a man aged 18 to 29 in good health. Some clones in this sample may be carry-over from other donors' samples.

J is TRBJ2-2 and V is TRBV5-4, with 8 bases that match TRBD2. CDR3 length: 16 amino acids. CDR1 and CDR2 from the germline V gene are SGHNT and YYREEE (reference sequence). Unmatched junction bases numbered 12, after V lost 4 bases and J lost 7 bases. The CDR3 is CASSPISGIADGELFF. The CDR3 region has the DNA TGTGCCAGCAGCCCCATTAGCGGGATCGCGGACGGGGAGCTGTTTTTT.

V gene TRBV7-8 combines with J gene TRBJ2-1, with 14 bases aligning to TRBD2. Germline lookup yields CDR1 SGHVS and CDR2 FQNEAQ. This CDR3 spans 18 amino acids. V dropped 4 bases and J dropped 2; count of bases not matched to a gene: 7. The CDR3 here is CASSWGLAGETPYNEQFF. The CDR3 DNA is TGTGCCAGCAGCTGGGGACTAGCGGGAGAAACGCCCTACAATGAGCAGTTCTTC.

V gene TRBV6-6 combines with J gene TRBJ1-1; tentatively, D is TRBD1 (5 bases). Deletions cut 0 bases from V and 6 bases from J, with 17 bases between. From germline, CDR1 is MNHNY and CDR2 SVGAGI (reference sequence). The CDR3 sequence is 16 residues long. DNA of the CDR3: TGTGCCAGCAGTTACTCGCGAGGGGCATGGCTTCCTGAAGCTTTCTTT. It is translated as CASSYSRGAWLPEAFF.